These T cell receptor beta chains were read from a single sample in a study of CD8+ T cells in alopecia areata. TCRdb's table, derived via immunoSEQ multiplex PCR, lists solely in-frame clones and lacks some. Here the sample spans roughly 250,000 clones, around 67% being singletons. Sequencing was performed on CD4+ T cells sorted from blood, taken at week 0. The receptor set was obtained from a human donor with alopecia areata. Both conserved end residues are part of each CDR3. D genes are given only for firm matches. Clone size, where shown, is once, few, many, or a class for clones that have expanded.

CDR3 protein: CASSTRGAQETQYF
V gene: TRBV9
D gene: NA
J gene: TRBJ2-5
clone size: NA

CDR3 protein: CASSSSWENTEAFF
V gene: TRBV6-5
D gene: NA
J gene: TRBJ1-1
clone size: NA

CDR3 protein: CSAGHAGTEAFF
V gene: TRBV29-1
D gene: NA
J gene: TRBJ1-1
clone size: few

CDR3 protein: CASSAQGTYTF
V gene: TRBV6-5
D gene: NA
J gene: TRBJ1-2
clone size: NA

CDR3 protein: CASSELTRAGTGELFF
V gene: TRBV4-1
D gene: NA
J gene: TRBJ2-2
clone size: few

CDR3 protein: CASRKSTGYNTEAFF
V gene: TRBV6-5
D gene: NA
J gene: TRBJ1-1
clone size: NA

CDR3 protein: CAIREGLRAHEQYF
V gene: TRBV10-3
D gene: NA
J gene: TRBJ2-7
clone size: NA

CDR3 protein: CAWGRETQYF
V gene: TRBV30
D gene: NA
J gene: TRBJ2-5
clone size: few

CDR3 protein: CSVSQGAYEQYF
V gene: TRBV29-1
D gene: TRBD1
J gene: TRBJ2-7
clone size: NA

CDR3 protein: CASSRSHEQFF
V gene: TRBV19
D gene: NA
J gene: TRBJ2-1
clone size: few

CDR3 protein: CSELAGGRGSYNEQFF
V gene: TRBV29-1
D gene: TRBD2
J gene: TRBJ2-1
clone size: few

CDR3 protein: CSVPHWEGRRNQPQHF
V gene: TRBV29-1
D gene: NA
J gene: TRBJ1-5
clone size: NA

CDR3 protein: CASSYRTDYEQYF
V gene: TRBV6-6
D gene: NA
J gene: TRBJ2-7
clone size: NA

CDR3 protein: CASSSQRGDKNIQYF
V gene: TRBV4-3
D gene: TRBD2
J gene: TRBJ2-4
clone size: NA

CDR3 protein: CSAASETQYF
V gene: TRBV29-1
D gene: NA
J gene: TRBJ2-5
clone size: few

CDR3 protein: CSAEGGTEAFF
V gene: TRBV20-1
D gene: NA
J gene: TRBJ1-1
clone size: NA

CDR3 protein: CASSKIAGNTDTQYF
V gene: TRBV7-3
D gene: TRBD2
J gene: TRBJ2-3
clone size: NA

CDR3 protein: CASSYAEIGVALQYF
V gene: TRBV6-5
D gene: NA
J gene: TRBJ2-7
clone size: NA